The text below deals with one TCR beta chain. Other nucleotide sequences in the sample specify the same CDR3. The source of the sample is a study of blood T cell repertoires in COVID-19. Repertoires were generated with immunoSEQ multiplex PCR, while TCRdb's copy carries only in-frame clones and drops some. The sample shows a few hundred thousand clones, around 90% of them seen only once. Clinical history reported by participants formed the basis on which cohorts were assigned. Between the trimmed V and J ends, which lost 5 bases and 1 base, there was a span of 5 bases. This CDR3 is built from 12 residues. Germline loops: CDR1 MNHEY, CDR2 SVGAGI.

The rearrangement links TRBV6-5 to TRBJ1-1, with no clear D. The sequence came from a woman aged 18-29 years with acute COVID-19. Input material: PBMCs or T cells enriched from blood (not recorded which). The CDR3 sequence: CASSRGNTEAFF. The CDR3 DNA is TGTGCCAGCAGTCGGGGGAACACTGAAGCTTTCTTT.